What follows is one T cell receptor beta chain and its context. Its cognate antigen is unknown. Sequencing was performed with immunoSEQ multiplex PCR; in TCRdb, only in-frame clones are kept and a portion is missing. The data show tens of thousands of clones, 80% to 95% seen once. The sample is drawn from a study of T cells in localized non-small cell lung cancer. Points from the study as a whole: The study found T cell clonality highest in uninvolved adjacent lung, above tumor.

This CDR3 comprises 13 residues. The germline gives CDR1 WSHSY, CDR2 SAAADI. V lost 7 bases, J lost 4 bases, and 6 bases stayed unmatched. The chain carries TRBV10-2 and TRBJ1-1; 7 nucleotides agree with TRBD1. The sequence was obtained from a female donor over 55 with stage I lung adenocarcinoma. Material: peripheral blood, obtained before any cancer treatment. The CDR3 DNA is TGCGCCAGCACCGGGACAGCAGTCACTGAAGCTTTCTTT. It is translated as CASTGTAVTEAFF.